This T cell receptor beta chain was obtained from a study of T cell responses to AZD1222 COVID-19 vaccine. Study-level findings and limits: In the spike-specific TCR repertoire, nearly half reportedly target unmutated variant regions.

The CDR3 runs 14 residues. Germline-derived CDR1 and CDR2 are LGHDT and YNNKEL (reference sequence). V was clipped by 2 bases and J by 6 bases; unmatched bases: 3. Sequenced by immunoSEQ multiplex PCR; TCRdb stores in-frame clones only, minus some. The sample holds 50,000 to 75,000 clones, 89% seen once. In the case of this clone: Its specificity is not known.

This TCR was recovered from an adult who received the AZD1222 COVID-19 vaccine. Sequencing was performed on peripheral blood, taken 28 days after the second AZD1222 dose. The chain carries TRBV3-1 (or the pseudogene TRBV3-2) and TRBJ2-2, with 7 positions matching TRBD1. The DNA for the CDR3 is TGTGCCAGCAGCCAATTTCAGGGGGCCGGGGAGCTGTTTTTT. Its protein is CASSQFQGAGELFF.